The text below deals with one T cell receptor beta chain. As yet, its antigen is unknown. Assay used: immunoSEQ multiplex PCR; TCRdb lists only in-frame clones, some missing. Found here are approximately 78,000 clones, roughly 91% of them singletons; the top ten hold approximately 8%. This record belongs to a study of graft-versus-host responses after intestinal transplantation. Study-level background: Tacrolimus plus steroids were given to all recipients for approximately 3 years, preceded by anti-thymocyte globulin induction. Broader study findings: Maximum circulating GvH clone levels tracked with early post-transplant HvG decreases. Recipient marrow showed GvH clones, some seen first in ileum or blood. Those patients showing graft-donor T cell macrochimerism displayed high graft-versus-host to host-versus-graft clonal ratios in allografts.

The sequence was obtained from a human donor who was the organ donor for an intestinal transplant. Sequenced here: unstimulated CD8+ T cells sorted from spleen or lymph node cells, sampled before transplant.

The CDR3 is CASSPDSNYGYTF. In nucleotides, the CDR3 is TGCGCCAGCAGCCCGGACTCAAACTATGGCTACACCTTC. The chain links TRBV5-1 to TRBJ1-2; no clear D. From germline, CDR1 is SGHRS and CDR2 YFSETQ. The CDR3 runs to 13 residues. V was cut by 4 bases and J by 2 bases, with 9 bases left in between.